Here is one T cell receptor beta chain with its context. Generated by immunoSEQ multiplex PCR, the TCRdb table keeps only in-frame clones and is missing some. The sample records hundreds of thousands of clones, 70% to 90% being singletons. This record comes from a study of shared T cell receptors in the human thymus. The same sample was also studied in work on human thymus T cells. That paper notes: V and J gene usage appeared biased in thymic and blood repertoires.

The specimen sequenced was thymocytes. The sequence was obtained from a boy less than two years old with a congenital heart defect.

The CDR3 DNA is TGTGCCAGCAGCTTAGGGGACAGAGCGAACACCGGGGAGCTGTTTTTT. Protein: CASSLGDRANTGELFF. The rearrangement joins TRBV7-2 to TRBJ2-2, with 7 bases aligning to TRBD1. The CDR3 loop spans 16 amino acids. The V gene end was trimmed by 1 base and the J gene end by 0 bases; junction bases not matched to a gene: 2. Germline loops: CDR1 SGHTA, CDR2 FQGNSA.